Described below is a single TCR beta chain sequence and its context. Original processing notes: Scientists estimated how many nucleated cells there were by amplifying reference gene primers. Assay: immunoSEQ multiplex PCR; the TCRdb copy retains only in-frame clones and omits some. Clone size and V and J calls were adopted from that table, with D and trimming inferred from the DNA. This sample carries over 65,000 clones, 70% to 90% of them seen once, and the ten largest clones take 4.6%. The germline CDR1 and CDR2 sequences are MNHNS and SASEGT. This CDR3 contains 12 residues. Trimming pared 3 bases from V and 7 bases from J, leaving 10 bases between. This sample was included in a study of blood T cell repertoires in COVID-19. For the study at large: In each case, the material was cDNA or gDNA derived from T cells, B-cell-depleted T cells, or PBMCs.

This TCR was sampled from a man in his fifties or sixties with active COVID-19. The rearrangement joins TRBV6-1 to TRBJ2-7, with D possibly being TRBD2 (6 bases). Sequences were obtained from peripheral blood. CDR3 DNA: TGTGCCAGCAGTGAGTTACGGGGGGAGCAGTACTTC. Translation gives CASSELRGEQYF.